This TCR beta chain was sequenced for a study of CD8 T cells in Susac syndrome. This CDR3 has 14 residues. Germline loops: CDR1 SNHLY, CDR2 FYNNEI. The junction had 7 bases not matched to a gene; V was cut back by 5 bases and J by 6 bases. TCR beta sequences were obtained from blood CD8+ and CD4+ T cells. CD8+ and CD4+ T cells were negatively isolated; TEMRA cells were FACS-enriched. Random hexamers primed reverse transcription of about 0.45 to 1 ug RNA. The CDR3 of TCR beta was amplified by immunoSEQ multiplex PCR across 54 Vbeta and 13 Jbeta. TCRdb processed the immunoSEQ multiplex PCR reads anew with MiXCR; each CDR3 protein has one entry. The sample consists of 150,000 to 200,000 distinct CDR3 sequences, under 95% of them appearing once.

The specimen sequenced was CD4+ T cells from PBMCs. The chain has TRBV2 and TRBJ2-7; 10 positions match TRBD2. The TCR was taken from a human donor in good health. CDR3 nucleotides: TGTGCCAGCAGTTTAGCGGGGGGTGTCGGCGAGCAGTACTTC. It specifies CASSLAGGVGEQYF.